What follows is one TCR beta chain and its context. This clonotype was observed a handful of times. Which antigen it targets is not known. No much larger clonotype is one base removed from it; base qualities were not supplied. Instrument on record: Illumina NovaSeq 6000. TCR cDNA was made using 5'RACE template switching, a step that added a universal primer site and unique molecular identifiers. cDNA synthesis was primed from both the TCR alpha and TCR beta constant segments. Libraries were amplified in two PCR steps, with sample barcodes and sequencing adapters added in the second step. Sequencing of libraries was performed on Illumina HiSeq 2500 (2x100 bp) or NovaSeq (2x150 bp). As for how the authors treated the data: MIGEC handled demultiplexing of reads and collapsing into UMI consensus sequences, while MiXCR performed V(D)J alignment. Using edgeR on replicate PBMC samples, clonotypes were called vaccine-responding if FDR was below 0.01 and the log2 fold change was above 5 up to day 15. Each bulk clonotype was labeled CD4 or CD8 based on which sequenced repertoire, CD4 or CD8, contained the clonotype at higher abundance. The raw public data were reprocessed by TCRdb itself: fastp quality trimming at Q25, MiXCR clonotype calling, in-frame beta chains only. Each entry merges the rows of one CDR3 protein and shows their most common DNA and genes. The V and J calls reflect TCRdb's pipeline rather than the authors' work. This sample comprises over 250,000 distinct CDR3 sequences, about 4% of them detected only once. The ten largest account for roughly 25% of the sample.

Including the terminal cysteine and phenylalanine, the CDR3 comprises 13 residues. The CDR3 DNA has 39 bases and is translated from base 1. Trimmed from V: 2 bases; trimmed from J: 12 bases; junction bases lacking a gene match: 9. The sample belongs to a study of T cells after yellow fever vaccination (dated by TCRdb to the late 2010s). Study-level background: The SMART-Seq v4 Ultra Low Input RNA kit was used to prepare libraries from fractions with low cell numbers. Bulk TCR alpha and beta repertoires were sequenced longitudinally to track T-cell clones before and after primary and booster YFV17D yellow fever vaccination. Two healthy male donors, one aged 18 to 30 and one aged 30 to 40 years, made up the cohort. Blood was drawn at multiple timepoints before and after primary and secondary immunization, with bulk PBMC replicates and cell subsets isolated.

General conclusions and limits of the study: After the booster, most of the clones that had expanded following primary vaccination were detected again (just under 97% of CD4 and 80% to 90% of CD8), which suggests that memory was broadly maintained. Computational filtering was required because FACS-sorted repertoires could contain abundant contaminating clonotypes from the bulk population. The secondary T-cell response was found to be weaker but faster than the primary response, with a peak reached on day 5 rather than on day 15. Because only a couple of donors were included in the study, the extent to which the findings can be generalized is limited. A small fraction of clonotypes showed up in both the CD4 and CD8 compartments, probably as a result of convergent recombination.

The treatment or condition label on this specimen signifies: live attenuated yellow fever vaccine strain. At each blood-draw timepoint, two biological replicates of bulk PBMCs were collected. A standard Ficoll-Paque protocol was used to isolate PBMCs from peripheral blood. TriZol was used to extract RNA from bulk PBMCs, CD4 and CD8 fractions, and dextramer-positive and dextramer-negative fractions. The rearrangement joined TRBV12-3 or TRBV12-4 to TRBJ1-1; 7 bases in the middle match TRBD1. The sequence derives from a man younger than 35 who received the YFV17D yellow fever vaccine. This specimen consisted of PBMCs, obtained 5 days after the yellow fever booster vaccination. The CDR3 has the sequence CASSLRGDRKTFF. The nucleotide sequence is TGTGCCAGCAGTTTACGTGGGGACAGAAAGACTTTCTTT.